This TCR beta chain was identified during a study of blood T cell repertoires in COVID-19. The CDR3 is 13 amino acids. Trimming took off 10 bases at V and 1 base at J, with 13 bases between the two ends. Germline CDR1 is MNHEY and CDR2 is SVGAGI. Sequenced by immunoSEQ multiplex PCR; TCRdb stores in-frame clones only, minus some. The table lists around 150,000 clones, 75% to 90% of them singletons, with roughly 10% in the top ten. This TCR derives from a man between 60 and 70 years old with active or convalescent COVID-19. Sequences were obtained from peripheral blood. The gene calls are TRBV6-5 and TRBJ1-1; D is undetermined. The CDR3: CATRPGRNTEAFF. CDR3 sequence (DNA): TGTGCCACCAGACCGGGGAGGAACACTGAAGCTTTCTTT.